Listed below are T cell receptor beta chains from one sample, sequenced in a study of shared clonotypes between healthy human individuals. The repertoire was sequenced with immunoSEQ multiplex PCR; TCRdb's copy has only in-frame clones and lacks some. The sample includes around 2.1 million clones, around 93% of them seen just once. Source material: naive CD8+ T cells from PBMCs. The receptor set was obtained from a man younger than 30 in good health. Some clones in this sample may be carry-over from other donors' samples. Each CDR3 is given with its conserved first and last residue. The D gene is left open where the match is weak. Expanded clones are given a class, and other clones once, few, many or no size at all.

CDR3nt: TGTGCCAGCAGCGTAAGCCAGGGGCGAGAGCTGTTTTTT
CDR3aa: CASSVSQGRELFF
d_gene: NA
v_gene: TRBV9
j_gene: TRBJ2-2
abundance: NA

CDR3nt: TGTGCCAGCGCGGCGGGGTGGGCGAGGAAAACTAGCGCGAGCTCCTACGAGCAGTACTTC
CDR3aa: CASAAGWARKTSASSYEQYF
d_gene: TRBD2
v_gene: TRBV28
j_gene: TRBJ2-7
abundance: NA

CDR3nt: TGTGCCAGCAGCGTAGGAGTTCTAAATGAGCAGTTCTTC
CDR3aa: CASSVGVLNEQFF
d_gene: NA
v_gene: TRBV9
j_gene: TRBJ2-1
abundance: NA

CDR3nt: TGCGCCAGCAGCCAAGAACGCGGGAGGGCCTTAGATGAGCAGTTCTTC
CDR3aa: CASSQERGRALDEQFF
d_gene: TRBD2
v_gene: TRBV4-1
j_gene: TRBJ2-1
abundance: once

CDR3nt: TGTGCCAGCAGTCCTTACAGTGGGGCCTACGAGCAGTACTTC
CDR3aa: CASSPYSGAYEQYF
d_gene: NA
v_gene: TRBV27
j_gene: TRBJ2-7
abundance: NA

CDR3nt: TGTGCCAGCAGTTACTCGAGAGACAGGAACACCGGGGAGCTGTTTTTT
CDR3aa: CASSYSRDRNTGELFF
d_gene: NA
v_gene: TRBV6-5
j_gene: TRBJ2-2
abundance: NA

CDR3nt: TGTGCCAGCAGTACAGACGGGAACTACAATGAGCAGTTCTTC
CDR3aa: CASSTDGNYNEQFF
d_gene: NA
v_gene: TRBV28
j_gene: TRBJ2-1
abundance: NA

CDR3nt: TGTGCCAGCAGTGAAGTACAACTAGCGGGAGCAAACTACGAGCAGTACTTC
CDR3aa: CASSEVQLAGANYEQYF
d_gene: TRBD2
v_gene: TRBV2
j_gene: TRBJ2-7
abundance: NA

CDR3nt: TGTGCCAGCAGCTCTAGCGGGAGACCACCCTACGAGCAGTACTTC
CDR3aa: CASSSSGRPPYEQYF
d_gene: TRBD2
v_gene: TRBV5-6
j_gene: TRBJ2-7
abundance: NA

CDR3nt: TGTGCCAGCAGTGCCCCGGGACAGGGGGCGAGGGGGACCCAGTACTTC
CDR3aa: CASSAPGQGARGTQYF
d_gene: TRBD1
v_gene: TRBV27
j_gene: TRBJ2-5
abundance: NA

CDR3nt: TGTGCCAGCAGCTCGCCGGGACAGGGGCAGAATACCCAGTACTTC
CDR3aa: CASSSPGQGQNTQYF
d_gene: TRBD1
v_gene: TRBV7-8
j_gene: TRBJ2-5
abundance: NA

CDR3nt: TGTGCCAGCAGCTTAGTAGCGGGAGGGGGGAATGAGCAGTTCTTC
CDR3aa: CASSLVAGGGNEQFF
d_gene: TRBD2
v_gene: TRBV7-2
j_gene: TRBJ2-1
abundance: NA

CDR3nt: TGTGCCAGCTCACGATCGGGGGAAGATGGGGCCAACGTCCTGACTTTC
CDR3aa: CASSRSGEDGANVLTF
d_gene: NA
v_gene: TRBV18
j_gene: TRBJ2-6
abundance: NA

CDR3nt: TGTGCCAGCAGTCCATGGGCCGGGCCCGATGAAAAACTGTTTTTT
CDR3aa: CASSPWAGPDEKLFF
d_gene: NA
v_gene: TRBV27
j_gene: TRBJ1-4
abundance: NA

CDR3nt: TGTGCCAGTAGTCCCACGTGGGGGCAGGGCAGCTGGGAAGGCTACACCTTC
CDR3aa: CASSPTWGQGSWEGYTF
d_gene: NA
v_gene: TRBV19
j_gene: TRBJ1-2
abundance: NA

CDR3nt: TGCGCCAGCAGCCCGGACACGGCGAGGAGCACAGATACGCAGTATTTT
CDR3aa: CASSPDTARSTDTQYF
d_gene: NA
v_gene: TRBV4-3
j_gene: TRBJ2-3
abundance: NA

CDR3nt: TGTGCCAGCAGCGTGACAGGGGGCTCCTACAATGAGCAGTTCTTC
CDR3aa: CASSVTGGSYNEQFF
d_gene: TRBD1
v_gene: TRBV9
j_gene: TRBJ2-1
abundance: NA

CDR3nt: TGTGCCAGCAGTTTTATCGGGGACAGCTACGAGCAGTACTTC
CDR3aa: CASSFIGDSYEQYF
d_gene: TRBD1
v_gene: TRBV27
j_gene: TRBJ2-7
abundance: NA

CDR3nt: TGTGCCAGCAGCCCACATAACACCGGGGAGCTGTTTTTT
CDR3aa: CASSPHNTGELFF
d_gene: NA
v_gene: TRBV9
j_gene: TRBJ2-2
abundance: NA

CDR3nt: TGTGCCAGCAGTTCTAGCGGGCGACAGTACGAGCAGTACTTC
CDR3aa: CASSSSGRQYEQYF
d_gene: TRBD2
v_gene: TRBV28
j_gene: TRBJ2-7
abundance: NA

CDR3nt: TGTGCCAGCAGCGCCAAGCGGGAGGTCCCCCTCAATGAGCAGTTCTTC
CDR3aa: CASSAKREVPLNEQFF
d_gene: TRBD2
v_gene: TRBV9
j_gene: TRBJ2-1
abundance: NA

CDR3nt: TGTGCCAGCAGTCATACCGTAGGGTCAAGCGAGCAGTACTTC
CDR3aa: CASSHTVGSSEQYF
d_gene: NA
v_gene: TRBV27
j_gene: TRBJ2-7
abundance: NA

CDR3nt: TGTGCCAGTAGTATAACTAGCGGGAGATCCTACGAGCAGTACTTC
CDR3aa: CASSITSGRSYEQYF
d_gene: TRBD2
v_gene: TRBV19
j_gene: TRBJ2-7
abundance: NA

CDR3nt: TGTGCCAGCCGGGCGGGAGCAGGGAATGAGCAGTTCTTC
CDR3aa: CASRAGAGNEQFF
d_gene: TRBD2
v_gene: TRBV25-1
j_gene: TRBJ2-1
abundance: NA

CDR3nt: TGTGCCTGGAGACCCAAAATAGGATACGACTTCACAGATACGCAGTATTTT
CDR3aa: CAWRPKIGYDFTDTQYF
d_gene: NA
v_gene: TRBV30
j_gene: TRBJ2-3
abundance: NA

CDR3nt: TGTGCCAGCAGCACCTCCCCTCTAGCGGTCTCCTACAATGAGCAGTTCTTC
CDR3aa: CASSTSPLAVSYNEQFF
d_gene: TRBD2
v_gene: TRBV2
j_gene: TRBJ2-1
abundance: NA

CDR3nt: TGTGCCAGTAGTATAGGGGCAGGGGGCGAGGAGACCCAGTACTTC
CDR3aa: CASSIGAGGEETQYF
d_gene: TRBD1
v_gene: TRBV19
j_gene: TRBJ2-5
abundance: NA

CDR3nt: TGTGCCACCAGCCCCTCGGGGGACCAGCCCCAGCATTTT
CDR3aa: CATSPSGDQPQHF
d_gene: NA
v_gene: TRBV15
j_gene: TRBJ1-5
abundance: NA

CDR3nt: TGTGCCAGCTCACTCGAGGACAGGGACTATGGCTACACCTTC
CDR3aa: CASSLEDRDYGYTF
d_gene: TRBD1
v_gene: TRBV18
j_gene: TRBJ1-2
abundance: NA

CDR3nt: TGCGCCAGCACCCCGGGGGAATCTGGAAACACCATATATTTT
CDR3aa: CASTPGESGNTIYF
d_gene: NA
v_gene: TRBV5-1
j_gene: TRBJ1-3
abundance: NA

CDR3nt: TGTGCCAGCAGCTTACGTTCTAATGAAAAACTGTTTTTT
CDR3aa: CASSLRSNEKLFF
d_gene: NA
v_gene: TRBV11-2
j_gene: TRBJ1-4
abundance: NA